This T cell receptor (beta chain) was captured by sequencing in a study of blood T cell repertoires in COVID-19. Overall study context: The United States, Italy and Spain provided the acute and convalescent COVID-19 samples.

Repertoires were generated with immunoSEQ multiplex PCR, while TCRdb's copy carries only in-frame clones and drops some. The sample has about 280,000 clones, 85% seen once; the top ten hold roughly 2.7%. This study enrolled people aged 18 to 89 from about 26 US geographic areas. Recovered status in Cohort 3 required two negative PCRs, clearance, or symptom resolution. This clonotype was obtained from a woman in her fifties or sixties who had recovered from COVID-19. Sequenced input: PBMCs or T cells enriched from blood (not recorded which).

CDR3 protein: CASSSQKQGDTGELFF. The CDR3 DNA is TGTGCCAGCAGTTCGCAAAAACAGGGGGACACCGGGGAGCTGTTTTTT. This chain connects TRBV6-6 to TRBJ2-2, with TRBD1 matching over 8 bases. From germline, CDR1 is MNHNY and CDR2 SVGAGI (reference sequence). The CDR3 runs 16 residues. Trimming at V came to 4 bases and at J to 3 bases, leaving 7 bases not matched to a gene.